This T cell receptor beta chain was recovered during a study of T cells after yellow fever vaccination. Study findings and constraints: The secondary response peaked faster, at day 5 versus 15, but was weaker. Shared CD4/CD8 clonotypes were a small share, likely from convergent recombination. From the bulk population, abundant clonotypes could contaminate and appear within FACS-sorted repertoires.

There are a few counts of this clonotype. No antigen is known for it. The CDR3 is 12 residues long. Germline V lookup: CDR1 DFQATT, CDR2 SNEGSKA (reference sequence). The ends lost 6 bases at V and 4 bases at J; junction bases unmatched: 3. Synthesis of TCR cDNA relied on 5'RACE template switching, which attached a universal primer site and UMIs. TCRdb re-derived calls from the 5' RACE reads in MiXCR, one entry per CDR3 protein. The sample has around 140,000 distinct CDR3 sequences; about 8% are singletons. The sequencing used CD4+ T cells sorted from PBMCs, collected 5 days after the yellow fever booster vaccination. The receptor was derived from a man aged 25-40 years who received the YFV17D yellow fever vaccine. The gene calls are TRBV20-1 and TRBJ2-7; 10 nucleotides line up with TRBD1. This CDR3 reads CSARTGGYEQYF. As DNA, the CDR3 is TGCAGTGCCAGGACAGGGGGGTACGAGCAGTACTTC.